This TCR beta chain emerged from a study of control samples from healthy donors and cancer patients. The protocol was immunoSEQ multiplex PCR, while the TCRdb copy is restricted to in-frame clones and leaves out a portion. Of some 120,000 clones in the sample, about 92% were seen once. V lost 2 bases and J lost 1, with 15 bases in between. The CDR3 extends over 17 amino acids. From germline, CDR1 is KGHSH and CDR2 LQKENI. This chain uses TRBV18 with TRBJ1-5, with no clear D. This receptor was taken from a man aged 45-60 years with head and neck cancer. Specimen: PBMCs. The CDR3 reads CASSPYGPPGSNQPQHF. In DNA form, the CDR3 reads TGTGCCAGCTCACCATACGGGCCCCCTGGGAGCAATCAGCCCCAGCATTTT.